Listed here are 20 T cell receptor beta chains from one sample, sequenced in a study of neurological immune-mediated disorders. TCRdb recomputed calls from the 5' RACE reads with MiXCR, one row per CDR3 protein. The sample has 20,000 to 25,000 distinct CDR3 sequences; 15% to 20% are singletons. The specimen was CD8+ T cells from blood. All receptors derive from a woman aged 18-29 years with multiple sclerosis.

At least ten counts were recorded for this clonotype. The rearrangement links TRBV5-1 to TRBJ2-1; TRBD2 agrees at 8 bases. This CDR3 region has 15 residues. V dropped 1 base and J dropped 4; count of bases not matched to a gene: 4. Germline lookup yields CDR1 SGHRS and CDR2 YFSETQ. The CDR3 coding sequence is TGCGCCAGCAGCTTGAGCGGGGGCTCTTACAATGAGCAGTTCTTC. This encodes CASSLSGGSYNEQFF.

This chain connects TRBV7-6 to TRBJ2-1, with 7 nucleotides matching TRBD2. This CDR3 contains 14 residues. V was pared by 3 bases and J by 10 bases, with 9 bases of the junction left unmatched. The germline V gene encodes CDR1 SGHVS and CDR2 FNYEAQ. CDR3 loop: CASSFGERGSEQFF. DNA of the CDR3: TGTGCCAGCAGCTTTGGGGAGCGGGGTAGCGAGCAGTTCTTC. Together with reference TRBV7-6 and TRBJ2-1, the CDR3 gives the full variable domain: GAGVSQSPRYKVTKRGQDVALRCDPISGHVSLYWYRQALGQGPEFLTYFNYEAQQDKSGLPNDRFSAERPEGSISTLTIQRTEQRDSAMYRCASSFGERGSEQFFGPGTRLTVL.

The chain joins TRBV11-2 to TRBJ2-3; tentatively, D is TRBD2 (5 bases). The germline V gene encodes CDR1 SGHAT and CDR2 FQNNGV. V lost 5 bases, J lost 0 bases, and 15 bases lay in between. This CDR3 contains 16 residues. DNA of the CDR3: TGTGCCAGCAGCGCCGGACGGACTCCTAGCACAGATACGCAGTATTTT. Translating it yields CASSAGRTPSTDTQYF. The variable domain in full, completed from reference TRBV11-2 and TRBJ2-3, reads EAGVAQSPRYKIIEKRQSVAFWCNPISGHATLYWYQQILGQGPKLLIQFQNNGVVDDSQLPKDRFSAERLKGVDSTLKIQPAKLEDSAVYLCASSAGRTPSTDTQYFGPGTRLTVL.

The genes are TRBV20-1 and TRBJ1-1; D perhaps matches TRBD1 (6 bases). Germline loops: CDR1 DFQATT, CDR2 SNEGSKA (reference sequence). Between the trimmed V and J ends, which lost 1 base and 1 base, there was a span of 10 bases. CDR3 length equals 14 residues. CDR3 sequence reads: CSARAGTKNTEAFF. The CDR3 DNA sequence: TGCAGTGCTAGAGCTGGGACAAAGAACACTGAAGCTTTCTTT.

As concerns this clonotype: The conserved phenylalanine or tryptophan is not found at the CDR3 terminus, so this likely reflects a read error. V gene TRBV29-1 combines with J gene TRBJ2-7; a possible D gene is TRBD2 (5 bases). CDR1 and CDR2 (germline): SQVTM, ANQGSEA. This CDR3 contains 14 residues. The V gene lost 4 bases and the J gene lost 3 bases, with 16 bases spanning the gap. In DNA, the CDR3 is TGCAGCGTTGTAGGAGCGGAGAGCTACTACGAGCAGTACATC. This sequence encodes CSVVGAESYYEQYI.

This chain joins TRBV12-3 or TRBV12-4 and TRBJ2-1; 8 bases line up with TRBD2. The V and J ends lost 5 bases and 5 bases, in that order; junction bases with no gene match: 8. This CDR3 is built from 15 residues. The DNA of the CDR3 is TGTGCCAGCAGTACCAGCGGGAGCTCGGACAATGAGCAGTTCTTC. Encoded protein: CASSTSGSSDNEQFF.

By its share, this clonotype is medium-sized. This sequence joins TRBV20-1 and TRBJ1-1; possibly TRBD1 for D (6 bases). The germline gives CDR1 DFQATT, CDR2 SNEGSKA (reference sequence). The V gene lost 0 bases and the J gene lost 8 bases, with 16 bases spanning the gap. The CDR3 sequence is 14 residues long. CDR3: CSAREPGQGVEAFF. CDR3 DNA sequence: TGCAGTGCTAGAGAGCCGGGACAAGGCGTCGAAGCTTTCTTT.

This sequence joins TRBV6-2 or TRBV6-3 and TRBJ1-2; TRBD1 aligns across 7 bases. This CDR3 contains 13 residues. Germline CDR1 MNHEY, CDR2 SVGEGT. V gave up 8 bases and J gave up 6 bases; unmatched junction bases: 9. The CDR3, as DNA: TGTGCCAGCCGACGGGGACAGTACGATGGCTACACCTTC. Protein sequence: CASRRGQYDGYTF.

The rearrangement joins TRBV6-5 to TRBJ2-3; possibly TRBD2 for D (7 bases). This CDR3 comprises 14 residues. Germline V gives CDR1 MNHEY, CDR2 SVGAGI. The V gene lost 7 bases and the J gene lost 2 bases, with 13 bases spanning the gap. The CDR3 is CASTRGGYTDTQYF. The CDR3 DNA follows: TGTGCCAGCACCCGCGGGGGCTACACAGATACGCAGTATTTT.

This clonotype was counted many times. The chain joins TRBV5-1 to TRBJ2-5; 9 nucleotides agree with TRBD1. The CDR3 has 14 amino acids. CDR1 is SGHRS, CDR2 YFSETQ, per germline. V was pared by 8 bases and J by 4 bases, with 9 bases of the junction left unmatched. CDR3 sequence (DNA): TGCGCCAGTGACGAGGGACAGGGTCGAGAGACCCAGTACTTC. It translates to CASDEGQGRETQYF.

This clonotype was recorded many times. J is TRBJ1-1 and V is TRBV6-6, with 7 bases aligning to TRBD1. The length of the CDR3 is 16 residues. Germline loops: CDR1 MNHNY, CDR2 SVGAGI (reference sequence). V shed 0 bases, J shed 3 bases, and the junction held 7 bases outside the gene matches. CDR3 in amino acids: CASSYSTGEKHTEAFF. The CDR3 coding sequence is TGTGCCAGCAGTTACTCCACAGGGGAAAAGCACACTGAAGCTTTCTTT.

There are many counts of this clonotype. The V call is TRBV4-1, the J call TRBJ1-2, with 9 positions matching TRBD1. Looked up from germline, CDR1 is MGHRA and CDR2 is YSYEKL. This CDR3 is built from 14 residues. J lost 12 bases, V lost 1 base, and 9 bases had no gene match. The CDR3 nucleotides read TGCGCCAGCAGCCAAGTTGGGGACAGGGACCCGCACACCTTC. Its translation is CASSQVGDRDPHTF.

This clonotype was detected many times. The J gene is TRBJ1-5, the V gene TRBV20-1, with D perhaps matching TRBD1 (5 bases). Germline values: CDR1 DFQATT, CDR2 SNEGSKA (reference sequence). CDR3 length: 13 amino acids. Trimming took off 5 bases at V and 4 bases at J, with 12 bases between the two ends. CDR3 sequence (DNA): TGCAGTGCTGAGGAGGGGTTAAATCAGCCCCAGCATTTT. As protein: CSAEEGLNQPQHF.

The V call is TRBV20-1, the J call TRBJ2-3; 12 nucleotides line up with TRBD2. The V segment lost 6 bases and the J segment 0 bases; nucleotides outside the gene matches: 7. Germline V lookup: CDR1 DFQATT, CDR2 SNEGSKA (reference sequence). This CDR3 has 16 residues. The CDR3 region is CSAPGTSGYSTDTQYF. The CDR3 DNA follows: TGCAGTGCGCCCGGGACTAGCGGGTATAGCACAGATACGCAGTATTTT.

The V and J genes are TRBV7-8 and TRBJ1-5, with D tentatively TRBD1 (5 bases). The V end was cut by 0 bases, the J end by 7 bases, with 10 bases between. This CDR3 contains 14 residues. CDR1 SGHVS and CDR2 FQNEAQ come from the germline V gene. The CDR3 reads CASSLAGAGQPQHF. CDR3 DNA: TGTGCCAGCAGCTTAGCAGGGGCTGGCCAGCCCCAGCATTTT.

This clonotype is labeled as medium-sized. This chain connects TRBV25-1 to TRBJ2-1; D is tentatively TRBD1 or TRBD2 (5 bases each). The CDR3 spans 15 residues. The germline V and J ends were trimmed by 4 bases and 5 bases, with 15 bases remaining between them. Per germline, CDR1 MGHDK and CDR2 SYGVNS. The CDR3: CASSGRDQLDNEQFF. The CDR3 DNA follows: TGTGCCAGCAGTGGCAGGGACCAACTCGACAATGAGCAGTTCTTC.

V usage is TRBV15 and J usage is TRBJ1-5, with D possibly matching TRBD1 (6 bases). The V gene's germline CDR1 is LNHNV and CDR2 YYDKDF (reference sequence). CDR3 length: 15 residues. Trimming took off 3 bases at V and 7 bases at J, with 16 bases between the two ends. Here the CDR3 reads CATSRASPGDQPQHF. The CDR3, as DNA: TGTGCCACCAGCAGGGCCAGTCCAGGGGACCAGCCCCAGCATTTT.

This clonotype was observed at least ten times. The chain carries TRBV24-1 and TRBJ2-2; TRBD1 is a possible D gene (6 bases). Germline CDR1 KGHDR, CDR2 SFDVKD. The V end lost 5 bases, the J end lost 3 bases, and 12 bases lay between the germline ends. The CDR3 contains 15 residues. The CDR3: CATSVRGHDTGELFF. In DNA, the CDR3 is TGTGCCACCAGTGTCAGGGGACACGACACCGGGGAGCTGTTTTTT.

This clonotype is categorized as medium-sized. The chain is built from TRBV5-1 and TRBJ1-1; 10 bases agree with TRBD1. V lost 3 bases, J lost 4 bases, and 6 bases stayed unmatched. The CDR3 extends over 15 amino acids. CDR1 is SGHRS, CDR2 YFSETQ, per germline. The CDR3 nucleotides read TGCGCCAGCAGCTGGACAGGGGGAGCGCTCACTGAAGCTTTCTTT. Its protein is CASSWTGGALTEAFF.

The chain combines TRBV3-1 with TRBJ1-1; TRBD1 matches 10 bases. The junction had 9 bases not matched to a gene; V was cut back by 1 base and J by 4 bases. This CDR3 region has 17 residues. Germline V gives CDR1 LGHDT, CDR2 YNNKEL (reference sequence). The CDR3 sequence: CASSQGILTGGPTEAFF. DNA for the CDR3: TGTGCCAGCAGCCAAGGTATCCTGACAGGGGGCCCCACTGAAGCTTTCTTT.